This TCR beta chain is from a study of PD-1 blockade in classical Hodgkin lymphoma. Overall study: Nivolumab was given intravenously to patients at 3 mg/kg every 2 weeks. Study-wide results and limits: Complete responders had baseline diversity similar to newly diagnosed patients. Relapsed/refractory patients reportedly had the lowest baseline TCR diversity, below newly diagnosed patients, who were below healthy donors.

Brentuximab vedotin exposure varied, and every patient relapsed after autologous stem cell transplantation. V lost 5 bases to trimming and J lost 1 base, with 17 bases between them. This CDR3 comprises 16 residues. Germline CDR1 SGHNT, CDR2 YENEEA. This table comes from immunoSEQ multiplex PCR, and its TCRdb copy is limited to in-frame clones, with some not included. The sample holds 35,000 to 50,000 clones; about 82% are singletons and the top ten take over 9.5%. Concerning this clone itself: Its antigen remains unidentified.

The chain carries TRBV11-3 and TRBJ1-1; TRBD1 might be the D (5 bases). The material sequenced was peripheral blood mononuclear cells (PBMCs), taken at baseline. The sequence was obtained from a human donor with classical Hodgkin lymphoma. The CDR3 coding sequence is TGTGCCAGCAGCGGATGGGACCTCAAGAAGAACACTGAAGCTTTCTTT. The encoded protein is CASSGWDLKKNTEAFF.